The 25 T cell receptor beta chains below were found in one sample sequenced in a study of blood T cell repertoires in COVID-19. Clones were read by immunoSEQ multiplex PCR, and TCRdb kept only the in-frame ones, dropping some. The sample contains 100,000 to 120,000 clones, approximately 80% of which appear only once. The sample taken for sequencing was peripheral blood. The receptors shown here come from an older woman with acute or convalescent COVID-19.

This chain links TRBV7-8 with TRBJ2-3; unclear D gene. This CDR3 is built from 13 residues. Germline values: CDR1 SGHVS, CDR2 FQNEAQ. The V end was cut by 5 bases, the J end by 6 bases, with 12 bases between. CDR3 nucleotide sequence: TGTGCCAGCAGCGTGACAAGTCCGGATACGCAGTATTTT. This codes for CASSVTSPDTQYF.

This chain joins TRBV7-9 and TRBJ1-5; 7 positions match TRBD1. The junction had 8 bases not matched to a gene; V was cut back by 6 bases and J by 3 bases. Germline V gives CDR1 SEHNR, CDR2 FQNEAQ (reference sequence). The CDR3 sequence is 15 residues long. The CDR3 is CASRLDGTDNQPQHF. CDR3 nucleotides: TGTGCCAGCAGGCTGGACGGGACAGACAATCAGCCCCAGCATTTT.

V usage is TRBV28 and J usage is TRBJ1-5, with TRBD1 identical over 7 bases. CDR3 size: 16 residues. Germline CDR1 is MDHEN and CDR2 is SYDVKM. The V and J ends lost 0 bases and 3 bases, in that order; junction bases with no gene match: 5. CDR3: CASSLWAGGNNQPQHF. The CDR3 coding sequence is TGTGCCAGCAGTTTATGGGCAGGGGGTAACAATCAGCCCCAGCATTTT.

The chain uses TRBV4-3 and TRBJ1-3; D unclear. V gave up 0 bases and J gave up 4 bases, with 10 bases separating them. The CDR3 has 15 amino acids. CDR1 and CDR2 from the germline V gene are LGHNA and YSLEER. CDR3 sequence (DNA): TGCGCCAGCAGCCAAGATCGAGGAGGGGGAAACACCATATATTTT. Translating gives CASSQDRGGGNTIYF.

The chain uses TRBV7-9 and TRBJ1-4, with 9 nucleotides matching TRBD1. After removal of 5 bases from V and 7 bases from J, the junction contained 8 bases not matched to a gene. Germline V gene sequence: CDR1 SEHNR, CDR2 FQNEAQ (reference sequence). CDR3 length equals 15 residues. This chain's CDR3 is CASSVQGARGEKLFF. The CDR3 nucleotides read TGTGCCAGCAGCGTACAGGGGGCTCGAGGTGAAAAACTGTTTTTT. The complete variable domain, with remaining parts taken from reference TRBV7-9 and TRBJ1-4, reads DTGVSQNPRHKITKRGQNVTFRCDPISEHNRLYWYRQTLGQGPEFLTYFQNEAQLEKSRLLSDRFSAERPKGSFSTLEIQRTEQGDSAMYLCASSVQGARGEKLFFGSGTQLSVL.

This chain links TRBV6-5 with TRBJ2-7; D is possibly TRBD1 (5 bases). Germline values: CDR1 MNHEY, CDR2 SVGAGI. This CDR3 has 13 residues. V lost 10 bases and J 3 bases, leaving 16 bases between the germline ends. The chain's CDR3 is CATSYGAYYEQYF. The CDR3 DNA sequence: TGTGCCACCTCTTATGGGGCCTACTACGAGCAGTACTTC.

The genes are TRBV5-1 and TRBJ2-7, with TRBD1 identical over 7 bases. J gave up 2 bases and V 5 bases, and 4 bases lay outside the gene matches. The CDR3 loop spans 13 amino acids. Germline V gene sequence: CDR1 SGHRS, CDR2 YFSETQ. CDR3 region: CASRDRTPYEQYF. In DNA form, the CDR3 reads TGCGCCAGCAGGGACAGGACCCCCTACGAGCAGTACTTC.

The chain combines TRBV4-3 with TRBJ1-2; 8 bases agree with TRBD1. Trimming cost V 0 bases and J 1 base; bases outside gene matches: 7. This CDR3 region has 17 residues. Germline loops: CDR1 LGHNA, CDR2 YSLEER. CDR3 in DNA: TGCGCCAGCAGCCAAGAAGGGACAGGCCAACATAACTATGGCTACACCTTC. Its translation: CASSQEGTGQHNYGYTF.

This chain links TRBV29-1 with TRBJ2-5, with 9 bases that match TRBD2. The CDR3 runs 15 residues. Germline V gives CDR1 SQVTM, CDR2 ANQGSEA. V dropped 3 bases and J dropped 2; count of bases not matched to a gene: 7. This CDR3 is CSVDQRGAVQETQYF. The CDR3 DNA reads as TGCAGCGTTGACCAGCGGGGGGCGGTTCAAGAGACCCAGTACTTC.

The chain has TRBV7-2 and TRBJ1-1; D ambiguous. The CDR3 consists of 13 residues. The germline gives CDR1 SGHTA, CDR2 FQGNSA. V shed 5 bases and J shed 7 bases, with 14 bases lying between them. CDR3 sequence: CASSKHQEGEAFF. The CDR3 coding sequence is TGTGCCAGCAGCAAACACCAGGAGGGTGAAGCTTTCTTT.

The chain employs TRBV11-2 and TRBJ1-4; no definite D call. The CDR3 has 18 residues. Trimming stripped 2 bases from V and 0 bases from J, with 16 bases between. The germline V gene has CDR1 SGHAT and CDR2 FQNNGV. The CDR3 here is CASSLRRVLGATNEKLFF. As DNA, the CDR3 is TGTGCCAGCAGCTTAAGGCGGGTCCTTGGTGCAACTAATGAAAAACTGTTTTTT.

V gene TRBV15 combines with J gene TRBJ1-3; the D is unclear. V was shortened by 0 bases and J by 3 bases, with 12 bases between the two germline ends. This CDR3 comprises 16 residues. CDR1 and CDR2 from the germline V gene are LNHNV and YYDKDF (reference sequence). The CDR3 spells CATSRDLVSGGNTIYF. DNA of the CDR3: TGTGCCACCAGCAGAGATTTGGTTTCGGGTGGAAACACCATATATTTT. The variable domain in full, completed from reference TRBV15 and TRBJ1-3, reads DAMVIQNPRYQVTQFGKPVTLSCSQTLNHNVMYWYQQKSSQAPKLLFHYYDKDFNNEADTPDNFQSRRPNTSFCFLDIRSPGLGDTAMYLCATSRDLVSGGNTIYFGEGSWLTVV.

This chain links TRBV5-1 with TRBJ1-1; D is uncertain. The length of the CDR3 is 13 residues. CDR1 is SGHRS and CDR2 is YFSETQ in the germline V gene. Trimming pared 0 bases from V and 5 bases from J, leaving 8 bases between. CDR3 region: CASSLAGRTEAFF. CDR3 bases: TGCGCCAGCAGCTTGGCGGGGAGAACTGAAGCTTTCTTT.

This chain links TRBV2 with TRBJ2-5; 7 positions match TRBD1. The V gene's germline CDR1 is SNHLY and CDR2 FYNNEI. Trimming removed 6 bases from V and 3 bases from J; junction bases left unmatched: 1. The CDR3 is 12 amino acids. This CDR3 is CASSGQEETQYF. CDR3 nucleotides: TGTGCCAGCAGCGGACAGGAAGAGACCCAGTACTTC.

The gene calls are TRBV4-2 and TRBJ1-1, with no clear D. Germline CDR1 is LGHNA and CDR2 is YNFKEQ. There are 14 residues in the CDR3. The V and J ends lost 7 bases and 0 bases respectively, with 12 bases between them. CDR3 sequence: CASNSGGMNTEAFF. For the CDR3, the DNA is TGTGCCAGCAACTCAGGAGGGATGAACACTGAAGCTTTCTTT.

The chain combines TRBV24-1 with TRBJ1-5; 8 bases line up with TRBD1. V gave up 4 bases and J gave up 11 bases; unmatched junction bases: 15. The CDR3 is 16 residues long. The germline gives CDR1 KGHDR, CDR2 SFDVKD. CDR3 nucleotide sequence: TGTGCCACCAGTGACCCCATGGTGGACTGGACAGGGTCCCAGCATTTT. This encodes CATSDPMVDWTGSQHF.

V gene TRBV19 combines with J gene TRBJ2-7; a weak D match, TRBD2 (6 bases). The V gene's germline CDR1 is LNHDA and CDR2 SQIVND (reference sequence). The CDR3 totals 15 residues. V lost 4 bases and J 6 bases, leaving 19 bases between the germline ends. In DNA form, the CDR3 reads TGTGCCAGTAGTACCACCGGGACTGGGACGGCCGAGCAGTACTTC. As protein: CASSTTGTGTAEQYF.

The chain carries TRBV5-5 and TRBJ2-7; the match to TRBD2 covers 10 bases. V dropped 3 bases and J dropped 2; count of bases not matched to a gene: 8. Per germline, CDR1 SGHKS and CDR2 YYEKEE (reference sequence). This CDR3 has 16 amino acids. The CDR3 DNA follows: TGTGCCAGCAGCTGGACGGTAGCGGGGGGTACCTACGAGCAGTACTTC. Its protein is CASSWTVAGGTYEQYF.

This chain uses TRBV6-2 or TRBV6-3 with TRBJ2-5; TRBD1 matches 9 bases. Germline V gene lookup returns CDR1 MNHEY and CDR2 SVGEGT. The V segment lost 2 bases and the J segment 4 bases; nucleotides outside the gene matches: 8. The CDR3 is made up of 16 amino acids. The DNA of the CDR3 is TGTGCCAGCAGTTACCCAAAGGACAGGGGTGGAGAGACCCAGTACTTC. It translates to CASSYPKDRGGETQYF.

This clone was counted at least ten times. The J gene is TRBJ2-7, the V gene TRBV13; a weak D match, TRBD2 (6 bases). Germline V gene data show CDR1 as PRHDT and CDR2 as FYEKMQ (reference sequence). This CDR3 comprises 15 residues. V lost 1 base, J lost 7 bases, and 17 bases lay in between. The CDR3 loop is CASSLVLSRGREQYF. DNA for the CDR3: TGTGCCAGCAGCTTAGTTCTTTCCCGGGGGAGGGAGCAGTACTTC.

There are a few counts of this clone. The rearrangement joins TRBV11-2 to TRBJ2-7, with D possibly TRBD1 on 6 matching bases. Germline CDR1 and CDR2: SGHAT and FQNNGV. V was pared by 4 bases and J by 6 bases, with 13 bases between. This CDR3 comprises 13 residues. CDR3 in DNA: TGTGCCAGCAGCTCTGGGACAAGCAGCGAGCAGTACTTC. Residues: CASSSGTSSEQYF.

The rearrangement joins TRBV9 to TRBJ2-3; TRBD2 matches 8 bases. The CDR3 covers 17 residues. The germline V gene has CDR1 SGDLS and CDR2 YYNGEE. V was clipped by 2 bases and J by 2 bases; unmatched bases: 10. The CDR3 reads CASSVSPTSDNTDTQYF. The CDR3 DNA is TGTGCCAGCAGCGTTTCCCCGACTAGCGACAACACAGATACGCAGTATTTT.

The chain is built from TRBV24-1 and TRBJ2-5; D is possibly TRBD1 (6 bases). The CDR3 is 14 amino acids. Germline CDR1 is KGHDR and CDR2 is SFDVKD. Trimming removed 4 bases from V and 5 bases from J, with 13 bases in between. The CDR3 is CATSDPQGRETQYF. CDR3 DNA: TGTGCCACCAGTGACCCACAGGGACGGGAGACCCAGTACTTC.

This clone has only one observation. V usage is TRBV5-1 and J usage is TRBJ2-7, with TRBD2 matching 14 bases. J was trimmed by 4 bases and V by 4 bases; bases with no gene match: 7. This CDR3 region has 16 residues. Looked up from germline, CDR1 is SGHRS and CDR2 is YFSETQ. Here the CDR3 DNA reads TGCGCCAGCAGCACTACGGGACTAGCGGGGGTATACGAGCAGTACTTC. Translated: CASSTTGLAGVYEQYF.

The V gene is TRBV4-2, the J gene TRBJ1-4; TRBD1 might be the D (6 bases). V was shortened by 0 bases and J by 5 bases, with 16 bases between the two germline ends. Germline V gene data show CDR1 as LGHNA and CDR2 as YNFKEQ. CDR3 length equals 17 residues. The CDR3 sequence: CASSQDNTGQPNEKLFF. CDR3 coding DNA: TGTGCCAGCAGCCAAGATAATACCGGACAGCCAAATGAAAAACTGTTTTTT.